The rows below give T cell receptor beta chains drawn from one sample of a study of T-cell memory formation after mild COVID-19. MiXCR was run by TCRdb on the 5' RACE reads, yielding one entry per CDR3 protein. This sample has just over 200,000 distinct CDR3 sequences, with approximately 10% found just once. The sample was PBMCs or a T cell subset sorted from them (not recorded which). The receptors were sampled from a man aged 18 to 29 who had mild COVID-19 (a few samples of this study predate the infection). Cell type and time point are not known. CDR3s leave out the opening cysteine and the closing phenylalanine or tryptophan. Expanded clones get a size class; other rows say once, few or many, or leave the size out.

cdr3_aa	j_call	clone_size	v_call
SARPVSRLSYGYT	TRBJ1-2	many	TRBV20-1
AWSHHKPGELF	TRBJ2-2	-	TRBV30
ASSSGMGDYTGELF	TRBJ2-2	few	TRBV5-1
ATRGEGTGELF	TRBJ2-2	-	TRBV12-3/TRBV12-4
ASSLGVGGSNQPQH	TRBJ1-5	many	TRBV11-2
ASSYSGQIIYGYT	TRBJ1-2	-	TRBV6-5
ASSGPGQGATGELF	TRBJ2-2	few	TRBV7-9
ASSEVRTGELF	TRBJ2-2	few	TRBV6-4
ASSSLARSTDTQY	TRBJ2-3	few	TRBV7-3
ASSLSRRGISGYT	TRBJ1-2	few	TRBV7-3
ASSLGTSGGAGETQY	TRBJ2-5	-	TRBV5-1
ASSSGDRGGNQPQH	TRBJ1-5	few	TRBV5-6
ASIPGQGTDTQY	TRBJ2-3	few	TRBV6-2/TRBV6-3
ASSLERGRDGYT	TRBJ1-2	few	TRBV7-2
ASSQDRGVSPLH	TRBJ1-6	few	TRBV4-2
SASDSRGVSQY	TRBJ2-3	-	TRBV20-1
ASARSGNTGELF	TRBJ2-2	-	TRBV19
ASSPLVGQPYEQY	TRBJ2-7	-	TRBV6-5
ASSPTLRQTQETQY	TRBJ2-5	many	TRBV18
ASRYSASSGNTIY	TRBJ1-3	-	TRBV7-2
ASARQQNTEAF	TRBJ1-1	few	TRBV27
ASSQGVAGANEKLF	TRBJ1-4	-	TRBV3-1
ASSRLQGTEAF	TRBJ1-1	-	TRBV7-9
AWTEGVYGYT	TRBJ1-2	-	TRBV30
ASSVGPLRGTNEQF	TRBJ2-1	-	TRBV9
ASSSKGPGSTEAF	TRBJ1-1	few	TRBV5-1
ATGDRVAGELF	TRBJ2-2	-	TRBV24-1
SAREGAAEAF	TRBJ1-1	-	TRBV20-1
ASSLLRQGKETQY	TRBJ2-5	many	TRBV27
ASSKGHEQY	TRBJ2-7	many	TRBV25-1
ASGPGTSSLGETQY	TRBJ2-5	few	TRBV5-4
ASSFVQGSGPRTQY	TRBJ2-5	-	TRBV12-3/TRBV12-4
ASSQGGSAYNEQF	TRBJ2-1	-	TRBV3-1
ASSLAGPLWKTQY	TRBJ2-5	few	TRBV7-2
ASSQTGVYEQY	TRBJ2-7	few	TRBV11-3
ASGGTANEQF	TRBJ2-1	-	TRBV6-2/TRBV6-3
ASSLSGGSNYEQY	TRBJ2-7	few	TRBV7-9
ASSPNPGQLF	TRBJ1-4	many	TRBV7-9
ASSPGEERNEQF	TRBJ2-1	few	TRBV7-6
ASRNKTSTYRELF	TRBJ2-2	-	TRBV5-1
AWRRGYEQY	TRBJ2-7	-	TRBV30
ASSLFGANVLT	TRBJ2-6	-	TRBV12-3/TRBV12-4
ASRPAEGANTGELF	TRBJ2-2	-	TRBV5-1
ASSLSTTYNYGYT	TRBJ1-2	many	TRBV5-1
ASKRGGTGELF	TRBJ2-2	many	TRBV27
ASSPSAGTAYEQY	TRBJ2-7	many	TRBV7-2
ASSFSGLNTGELF	TRBJ2-2	few	TRBV3-1
ASSLAGAGTDTQY	TRBJ2-3	-	TRBV7-2
AWTGNSNQPQH	TRBJ1-5	many	TRBV30
ASSLISSGTDTQY	TRBJ2-3	-	TRBV7-2
ASRRQGFWAQH	TRBJ1-5	few	TRBV6-6
ASSQRTGNTYEQY	TRBJ2-7	-	TRBV6-5
ASSLNGGSYNSPLH	TRBJ1-6	few	TRBV5-4
ASRGNGQNNEQF	TRBJ2-1	few	TRBV7-3
ASSQDRRMRGGTNEKLF	TRBJ1-4	few	TRBV4-1